Listed below are T cell receptor beta chains from one sample, sequenced in a study of blood T cell repertoires in COVID-19. Clones were read by immunoSEQ multiplex PCR, and TCRdb kept only the in-frame ones, dropping some. The data show 200,000 or so clones, more than 85% seen once. What was sequenced was peripheral blood. Receptors originate from a man between 60 and 75 years old with acute or convalescent COVID-19. CDR3s include the opening cysteine and the closing phenylalanine or tryptophan. Each record gives: J gene, D gene, V gene, clone size, CDR3 protein, CDR3 DNA. D genes are given only for firm matches. The size entry is marked missing in some rows and otherwise reads once, few, many or a size class.

TRBJ2-7,NA,TRBV15,NA,CATSSAPLSSYEQYF,TGTGCCACCAGCTCTGCACCCCTGAGCTCCTACGAGCAGTACTTC
TRBJ2-1,TRBD1,TRBV15,NA,CATSLDYGTASSYNEQFF,TGTGCCACCAGCCTAGACTACGGGACAGCTAGCTCCTACAATGAGCAGTTCTTC
TRBJ1-1,TRBD1,TRBV6-5,NA,CASSWQGANTEAFF,TGTGCCAGCAGTTGGCAGGGGGCGAACACTGAAGCTTTCTTT
TRBJ2-3,NA,TRBV27,NA,CASSLVAGWTDTQYF,TGTGCCAGCAGTTTAGTGGCAGGGTGGACAGATACGCAGTATTTT
TRBJ2-7,NA,TRBV3-1/TRBV3-2,NA,CASSQEDPKGLLYEQYF,TGTGCCAGCAGCCAAGAGGACCCAAAAGGACTCCTCTACGAGCAGTACTTC
TRBJ2-1,TRBD2,TRBV4-1,NA,CASSQLIAGLGGNEQFF,TGCGCCAGCAGCCAACTGATTGCGGGACTAGGGGGCAATGAGCAGTTCTTC
TRBJ2-2,TRBD1,TRBV18,NA,CASSPDRVSTGELFF,TGTGCCAGCTCGCCGGACAGGGTTAGCACCGGGGAGCTGTTTTTT
TRBJ2-1,TRBD2,TRBV30,NA,CAWVAGGSNEQFF,TGTGCCTGGGTAGCGGGGGGATCCAATGAGCAGTTCTTC
TRBJ1-1,NA,TRBV7-3,NA,CASSLTGSMNTEAFF,TGTGCCAGCAGTCTCACGGGGAGCATGAACACTGAAGCTTTCTTT
TRBJ1-1,NA,TRBV20-1,NA,CSASSRGGYTEAFF,TGCAGTGCTAGTAGTCGGGGGGGGTACACTGAAGCTTTCTTT
TRBJ2-2,TRBD1,TRBV2,NA,CASSEAGTGSIGELFF,TGTGCCAGCAGTGAAGCCGGGACAGGGTCGATCGGGGAGCTGTTTTTT
TRBJ1-1,NA,TRBV11-2,NA,CASSFFGKGMNTEAFF,TGTGCCAGCAGCTTTTTCGGGAAGGGCATGAACACTGAAGCTTTCTTT
TRBJ2-1,NA,TRBV3-1/TRBV3-2,NA,CASSQGYGGQQFF,TGTGCCAGCAGCCAAGGGTACGGGGGGCAGCAGTTCTTC
TRBJ2-2,TRBD1,TRBV4-2,NA,CASSQGKGPGGTGELFF,TGTGCCAGCAGCCAAGGGAAGGGACCAGGGGGCACCGGGGAGCTGTTTTTT
TRBJ2-7,TRBD1,TRBV28,NA,CASSPLGWTGAEQYF,TGTGCCAGCAGTCCTCTAGGGTGGACAGGGGCCGAGCAGTACTTC
TRBJ2-1,TRBD2,TRBV7-3,few,CASSPFSGREGYNEQFF,TGTGCCAGCAGCCCCTTCTCGGGGAGGGAAGGCTACAATGAGCAGTTCTTC
TRBJ2-7,TRBD1,TRBV11-2,NA,CASTPGPQGAEQYF,TGTGCCAGCACCCCAGGGCCCCAGGGGGCCGAGCAGTACTTC
TRBJ1-6,NA,TRBV9,once,CASSVARDRESPLHF,TGTGCCAGCAGCGTAGCAAGAGACAGAGAATCACCCCTCCACTTT
TRBJ1-2,NA,TRBV18,NA,CASSPDTGMYGYTF,TGTGCCAGCTCACCAGACACAGGGATGTATGGCTACACCTTC
TRBJ2-7,NA,TRBV24-1,NA,CATSARGYEQYF,TGTGCCACCAGTGCAAGGGGCTACGAGCAGTACTTC
TRBJ1-2,NA,TRBV4-2,NA,CASSQDGGRARGGYTF,TGTGCCAGCAGCCAAGATGGGGGCAGGGCTCGTGGAGGCTACACCTTC
TRBJ2-1,TRBD2,TRBV9,NA,CASSVPSGGTSGRYNEQFF,TGTGCCAGCAGCGTACCCTCCGGCGGGACTAGCGGGAGATACAATGAGCAGTTCTTC
TRBJ2-5,NA,TRBV7-9,NA,CASSSLADTRETQYF,TGTGCCAGCAGCTCCCTCGCGGACACAAGGGAGACCCAGTACTTC
TRBJ2-1,NA,TRBV7-2,NA,CASSLGSGSLTNEQFF,TGTGCCAGCAGCTTAGGGTCCGGGAGCCTTACCAATGAGCAGTTCTTC
TRBJ2-3,NA,TRBV7-6,NA,CASSLWEEGTDTQYF,TGTGCCAGCAGCTTATGGGAGGAGGGCACAGATACGCAGTATTTT
TRBJ2-5,TRBD1,TRBV18,NA,CASSAGTGGTRETQYF,TGTGCCAGCTCAGCCGGGACAGGGGGCACAAGAGAGACCCAGTACTTC
TRBJ2-3,TRBD1,TRBV11-2,NA,CASSPTGISDTQYF,TGTGCCAGCAGCCCGACAGGGATATCAGATACGCAGTATTTT
TRBJ2-2,TRBD2,TRBV9,NA,CASSVTAGGTTGELFF,TGTGCCAGCAGCGTAACAGCGGGGGGAACCACCGGGGAGCTGTTTTTT
TRBJ1-1,TRBD1,TRBV6-5,NA,CASRTVGQLNTEAFF,TGTGCCAGCCGTACGGTGGGACAGTTGAACACTGAAGCTTTCTTT
TRBJ2-2,NA,TRBV7-2,few,CASSLGRNTGELFF,TGTGCCAGCAGCTTGGGGAGGAACACCGGGGAGCTGTTTTTT
TRBJ1-2,NA,TRBV7-2,NA,CASSLGGSRANYGYTF,TGTGCCAGCAGCTTAGGAGGTTCACGCGCTAACTATGGCTACACCTTC
TRBJ2-3,TRBD1,TRBV19,NA,CASSTRQGPDTQYF,TGTGCCAGTAGCACCCGACAGGGACCAGATACGCAGTATTTT
TRBJ1-2,TRBD1,TRBV6-6,once,CASTSSQGGGNYGYTF,TGTGCCAGCACCTCCTCCCAGGGGGGAGGTAACTATGGCTACACCTTC
TRBJ1-3,NA,TRBV7-9,NA,CASTITGGNTIYF,TGTGCCAGCACCATCACGGGAGGAAACACCATATATTTT
TRBJ1-2,TRBD1,TRBV28,NA,CASSLVGQGANGYTF,TGTGCCAGCAGTTTAGTGGGACAGGGGGCAAATGGCTACACCTTC
TRBJ1-6,TRBD1,TRBV7-2,few,CASSSTFDRASNSPLHF,TGTGCCAGCAGCTCGACCTTCGACAGGGCCTCAAATTCACCCCTCCACTTT
TRBJ1-5,NA,TRBV18,NA,CASSPLPPESNQPQHF,TGTGCCAGCTCACCACTTCCCCCAGAAAGCAATCAGCCCCAGCATTTT
TRBJ1-2,NA,TRBV24-1,NA,CATSGINYGYTF,TGTGCCACCAGTGGTATTAACTATGGCTACACCTTC